Below, one T cell receptor (beta chain) is given with its context. The data were taken from a study of blood T cell repertoires in COVID-19. The assay was immunoSEQ multiplex PCR, and TCRdb's table has in-frame clones only and misses some. The repertoire holds roughly 230,000 clones, with about 83% as singletons. V lost 7 bases, J lost 8 bases, and 4 bases stayed unmatched. CDR1 and CDR2 from the germline V gene are MDHEN and SYDVKM. The CDR3 loop spans 13 amino acids. Sequenced input: peripheral blood. This TCR came from a human donor in a cohort sampled during active COVID-19. The V call is TRBV28, the J call TRBJ1-6, with 8 nucleotides matching TRBD1. CDR3 DNA sequence: TGTGCCAGCAACGACAGGGGTGATTCACCCCTCCACTTT. This translates into CASNDRGDSPLHF.